The TCR beta chain described here comes from a study of T-cell reconstitution after alpha-beta-depleted transplantation in children. Study-level points and caveats: As was reported, about two months after transplant, alpha-beta T cells came from several hundred expanded graft clones. The high TCRbeta diversity at day 60 in some patients came from surviving recipient T cells and thymic progenitors. T-cell counts and diversity at one year following transplant were attributed mainly to newly produced T cells.

Unique molecular identifiers featured in how the TCRbeta library was prepared. MiXCR, run by TCRdb on the PCR reads, gives a single entry per CDR3 protein. The data contain approximately 98,000 distinct CDR3 sequences, approximately 6.6% of them singletons. This clonotype was seen many times. The antigen remains undetermined. The CDR3 loop spans 11 amino acids. Trimming removed 11 bases at V and 3 bases at J, with 10 bases between. Germline values: CDR1 ENHRY, CDR2 SYGVKD. Sequenced material: PBMCs, mostly from graft donor cells, taken 360 days after TCRalphabeta/CD19-depleted stem cell transplant. This receptor was taken from a male patient between 2 and 10 years old who had a stem cell transplant for acute lymphoblastic leukemia, so the T cells may come from the graft donor. The chain employs TRBV10-3 and TRBJ1-1; no firm D call. CDR3 in amino acids: CAVSQDTEAFF. As DNA, the CDR3 is TGTGCCGTGTCGCAGGACACTGAAGCTTTCTTT.